The clone carrying this T cell receptor beta chain has just one count. The sample belongs to a study of T cell changes during pregnancy in multiple sclerosis. This CDR3 has 15 residues. CDR1 and CDR2 (germline): SEHNR, FQNEAQ (reference sequence). Trimming left V 5 bases short and J 2 bases short, with 16 bases between. Assay: immunoSEQ multiplex PCR; the TCRdb copy retains only in-frame clones and omits some. The table includes around 25,000 clones, over 80% detected once. The source material was CD8+ T cells from peripheral blood mononuclear cells, sampled in the first trimester of pregnancy. The rearrangement uses TRBV7-9 and TRBJ2-7, with D possibly TRBD1 on 6 matching bases. The receptor's source is a female donor in good health, enrolled as a control in a pregnancy study. CDR3 in DNA: TGTGCCAGCAGCGCCACGCCAGGGGCTACCTACGAGCAGTACTTC. Translating it yields CASSATPGATYEQYF. The full variable domain, completed using reference TRBV7-9 and TRBJ2-7, is DTGVSQNPRHKITKRGQNVTFRCDPISEHNRLYWYRQTLGQGPEFLTYFQNEAQLEKSRLLSDRFSAERPKGSFSTLEIQRTEQGDSAMYLCASSATPGATYEQYFGPGTRLTVT.